The entry that follows covers one TCR beta chain sequence. This sample was taken from a study of blood T cell repertoires in COVID-19. Looking at the study overall: In each case, the material was cDNA or gDNA derived from T cells, B-cell-depleted T cells, or PBMCs.

Donors were grouped by their self-reported clinical history. V lost 0 bases and J 5 bases, leaving 8 bases between the germline ends. This CDR3 is built from 13 residues. Germline V gene sequence: CDR1 MDHEN, CDR2 SYDVKM. In the study's own analysis: Nucleated cell number was recorded as an estimate derived from reference gene primer amplification. TCRdb's table, derived via immunoSEQ multiplex PCR, lists solely in-frame clones and lacks some. Clonal size and the V and J genes are those of that table, whereas D and trimming came from the DNA. This sample has fewer than 250,000 clones, with approximately 84% found just once.

This chain links TRBV28 with TRBJ2-7, with TRBD2 as a possible D gene (5 bases). The sequence derives from a woman under 40 who had recovered from COVID-19. Input material: PBMCs or T cells enriched from blood (not recorded which). The CDR3 region is CASSLWRVDEQYF. Written as DNA, the CDR3 is TGTGCCAGCAGTTTATGGCGGGTCGACGAGCAGTACTTC.